Listed below are T cell receptor beta chains from one sample, sequenced in a study of T cell changes during pregnancy in multiple sclerosis. Profiling relied on immunoSEQ multiplex PCR, and the TCRdb table lists in-frame clones only, not all of them. Of approximately 60,000 clones in the sample, roughly 92% were seen once. The sample consisted of CD8+ T cells from peripheral blood mononuclear cells, taken in the second trimester of pregnancy. Source of these receptors: a female donor with multiple sclerosis, enrolled in a pregnancy study. CDR3s include the opening cysteine and the closing phenylalanine or tryptophan. The order of the fields is clone size, J gene, V gene, D gene, CDR3 protein, CDR3 DNA. D genes are given only for firm matches. Clone size is stated in some rows and not others, as once, few, many or a class when expanded.

clone size: -; J gene: TRBJ2-4; V gene: TRBV7-9; D gene: -; CDR3 protein: CASSLSPGQQGNIQYF; CDR3 DNA: TGTGCCAGCAGCCTCAGTCCGGGACAACAGGGAAACATTCAGTACTTC
clone size: -; J gene: TRBJ2-7; V gene: TRBV10-1; D gene: TRBD2; CDR3 protein: CASSGAGTSGSYEQYF; CDR3 DNA: TGCGCCAGCAGTGGAGCCGGGACTAGCGGATCCTACGAGCAGTACTTC
clone size: -; J gene: TRBJ2-3; V gene: TRBV11-1; D gene: -; CDR3 protein: CASSLTGSGTQYF; CDR3 DNA: TGTGCCAGCAGCTTAACAGGGTCAGGTACGCAGTATTTT
clone size: -; J gene: TRBJ2-1; V gene: TRBV13; D gene: TRBD2; CDR3 protein: CASSPSGLAGYNEQFF; CDR3 DNA: TGTGCCAGCAGCCCCTCCGGACTAGCGGGTTACAATGAGCAGTTCTTC
clone size: -; J gene: TRBJ1-2; V gene: TRBV27; D gene: -; CDR3 protein: CASSFSEGYGYTF; CDR3 DNA: TGTGCCAGCAGTTTCAGTGAGGGCTATGGCTACACCTTC
clone size: -; J gene: TRBJ1-2; V gene: TRBV2; D gene: TRBD1; CDR3 protein: CASSTGGNGYTF; CDR3 DNA: TGTGCCAGCAGTACAGGGGGGAATGGCTACACCTTC
clone size: -; J gene: TRBJ2-1; V gene: TRBV29-1; D gene: TRBD2; CDR3 protein: CSVPSGRAAGEQFF; CDR3 DNA: TGCAGCGTCCCTAGCGGGAGGGCCGCGGGTGAGCAGTTCTTC
clone size: -; J gene: TRBJ2-7; V gene: TRBV4-1; D gene: TRBD2; CDR3 protein: CASSQGSRTSGSYEQYF; CDR3 DNA: TGCGCCAGCAGCCAAGGGTCTCGGACTAGCGGGAGCTACGAGCAGTACTTC
clone size: -; J gene: TRBJ2-1; V gene: TRBV12-2; D gene: -; CDR3 protein: CEGASGRTPGGNEQFF; CDR3 DNA: TGTGAAGGTGCTAGCGGGAGGACACCTGGGGGCAATGAGCAGTTCTTC
clone size: -; J gene: TRBJ2-3; V gene: TRBV6-1; D gene: -; CDR3 protein: CASSGNRYQDTQYF; CDR3 DNA: TGTGCCAGCAGTGGGAACAGGTATCAAGATACGCAGTATTTT
clone size: -; J gene: TRBJ2-7; V gene: TRBV30; D gene: -; CDR3 protein: CAWGDTYEQYF; CDR3 DNA: TGTGCCTGGGGGGACACCTACGAGCAGTACTTC
clone size: -; J gene: TRBJ2-2; V gene: TRBV19; D gene: TRBD2; CDR3 protein: CASSTGGLRLGLAGASSAGELFF; CDR3 DNA: TGTGCCAGTAGTACCGGGGGCCTCAGGCTCGGACTAGCGGGAGCATCAAGCGCCGGGGAGCTGTTTTTT
clone size: -; J gene: TRBJ2-7; V gene: TRBV14; D gene: -; CDR3 protein: CASSQSGHDLSSYEQYF; CDR3 DNA: TGTGCCAGCAGCCAGTCGGGACACGATCTTAGCTCCTACGAGCAGTACTTC
clone size: -; J gene: TRBJ1-1; V gene: TRBV27; D gene: TRBD1; CDR3 protein: CASSLIPGQGLNTEAFF; CDR3 DNA: TGTGCCAGCAGTTTGATTCCGGGACAGGGGTTGAACACTGAAGCTTTCTTT
clone size: -; J gene: TRBJ2-2; V gene: TRBV27; D gene: -; CDR3 protein: CASSYQGTGELFF; CDR3 DNA: TGTGCCAGCAGCTACCAGGGAACCGGGGAGCTGTTTTTT
clone size: -; J gene: TRBJ2-2; V gene: TRBV19; D gene: TRBD2; CDR3 protein: CASSPGTSAGTGELFF; CDR3 DNA: TGTGCCAGTAGTCCCGGGACTAGCGCCGGCACCGGGGAGCTGTTTTTT
clone size: -; J gene: TRBJ2-7; V gene: TRBV27; D gene: -; CDR3 protein: CASSFYGSSYEQYF; CDR3 DNA: TGTGCCAGCAGTTTTTACGGGAGTAGTTACGAGCAGTACTTC
clone size: once; J gene: TRBJ2-5; V gene: TRBV27; D gene: TRBD2; CDR3 protein: CASSARSGLAGPQETQYF; CDR3 DNA: TGTGCCAGCAGTGCGCGCTCAGGACTAGCGGGACCGCAAGAGACCCAGTACTTC
clone size: -; J gene: TRBJ2-1; V gene: TRBV7-9; D gene: TRBD1; CDR3 protein: CASSPNRGTGLRNEQFF; CDR3 DNA: TGTGCCAGCAGCCCAAATAGGGGGACAGGGCTTCGCAATGAGCAGTTCTTC
clone size: -; J gene: TRBJ1-1; V gene: TRBV27; D gene: -; CDR3 protein: CASSYVQGEAFF; CDR3 DNA: TGTGCCAGCAGTTATGTTCAGGGTGAAGCTTTCTTT
clone size: -; J gene: TRBJ2-7; V gene: TRBV19; D gene: TRBD1; CDR3 protein: CATSAGTGASYEQYF; CDR3 DNA: TGTGCCACGTCTGCCGGGACAGGGGCCTCCTACGAGCAGTACTTC
clone size: -; J gene: TRBJ2-7; V gene: TRBV11-1; D gene: TRBD2; CDR3 protein: CASSLTSGTFEQYF; CDR3 DNA: TGTGCCAGCAGCTTAACTAGCGGGACGTTCGAGCAGTACTTC
clone size: -; J gene: TRBJ1-1; V gene: TRBV7-9; D gene: TRBD1; CDR3 protein: CASRRTGVTEAFF; CDR3 DNA: TGTGCCAGCAGGCGGACAGGGGTCACTGAAGCTTTCTTT
clone size: -; J gene: TRBJ2-7; V gene: TRBV27; D gene: -; CDR3 protein: CASRSYRKALNGSFYEQYF; CDR3 DNA: TGTGCCAGCAGATCGTACAGGAAGGCACTAAACGGGAGCTTCTACGAGCAGTACTTC
clone size: -; J gene: TRBJ1-2; V gene: TRBV6-1; D gene: -; CDR3 protein: CASSEGPGPFYGYTF; CDR3 DNA: TGTGCCAGCAGTGAAGGTCCGGGTCCCTTCTATGGCTACACCTTC
clone size: once; J gene: TRBJ2-7; V gene: TRBV6-5; D gene: TRBD2; CDR3 protein: CASSYPSGNSYEQYF; CDR3 DNA: TGTGCCAGCAGTTACCCTAGCGGGAACAGCTACGAGCAGTACTTC
clone size: -; J gene: TRBJ2-1; V gene: TRBV9; D gene: TRBD2; CDR3 protein: CASSGTSGSKHEQFF; CDR3 DNA: TGTGCCAGCAGCGGTACTAGCGGGAGTAAACATGAGCAGTTCTTC
clone size: once; J gene: TRBJ2-7; V gene: TRBV30; D gene: TRBD1; CDR3 protein: CAWSIQGVEQYF; CDR3 DNA: TGTGCCTGGAGTATCCAGGGGGTCGAGCAGTACTTC
clone size: few; J gene: TRBJ1-5; V gene: TRBV2; D gene: TRBD1; CDR3 protein: CASSEKVLRQGNQPQHF; CDR3 DNA: TGTGCCAGCAGTGAAAAGGTTCTTAGACAGGGGAATCAGCCCCAGCATTTT
clone size: -; J gene: TRBJ2-1; V gene: TRBV7-9; D gene: TRBD2; CDR3 protein: CASSLSASGRSNEQFF; CDR3 DNA: TGTGCCAGCAGCTTATCTGCTAGCGGGAGGAGCAATGAGCAGTTCTTC
clone size: -; J gene: TRBJ2-1; V gene: TRBV11-3; D gene: TRBD2; CDR3 protein: CASSFSGRDNEQFF; CDR3 DNA: TGTGCCAGCAGCTTCAGCGGGAGGGACAATGAGCAGTTCTTC